The rows below give T cell receptor beta chains drawn from one sample of a study of cytomegalovirus exposure and HLA in healthy donors. The assay was immunoSEQ multiplex PCR, and TCRdb's table has in-frame clones only and misses some. This sample has under 200,000 clones, with roughly four fifths found just once. Sample: PBMCs. The receptors shown here come from a male donor in good health and CMV-seropositive. The conserved cysteine and the conserved F or W are not part of the CDR3 here. A D gene is named only where the DNA matches it firmly.

d_call j_call cdr3_length v_call cdr3_aa
TRBD2 TRBJ2-1 14 TRBV4-3 ASSQFSGGTYNEQF
TRBD1 TRBJ1-2 14 TRBV6-1 ASSEALPGQGFGYT
TRBD1 TRBJ2-1 12 TRBV7-2 ASSQLQGYNEQF
- TRBJ1-1 11 TRBV7-2 ASAEGMNTEAF
- TRBJ1-4 11 TRBV18 ASQRGRDEKLF
- TRBJ1-3 14 TRBV4-2 ASSQGQQVSGNTIY
- TRBJ2-1 15 TRBV27 ASSAAAGPLSYNEQF
- TRBJ1-3 10 TRBV19 ASSIHGNTIY
- TRBJ2-5 11 TRBV27 ASQVWGRETQY
- TRBJ1-2 12 TRBV28 ASSPGTLGYGYT
TRBD1 TRBJ1-2 10 TRBV28 ASRTGSHGYT
TRBD2 TRBJ2-2 17 TRBV4-3 ASSQDRLAGAANTGELF
- TRBJ2-5 12 TRBV19 ASSIDFSVETQY
TRBD1 TRBJ1-5 11 TRBV7-8 LRDREGNQPQH
- TRBJ1-1 11 TRBV10-2 ASSEVQAREAF
- TRBJ1-4 13 TRBV18 ASSPPGVTNEKLF
- TRBJ2-1 12 TRBV28 ASSEIGTSREQF
TRBD2 TRBJ2-3 15 TRBV9 ASSVKASGGSTDTQY
- TRBJ1-2 12 TRBV9 ASNRDTHNYGYT
- TRBJ2-3 9 TRBV7-9 ASGRGRTQY
TRBD1 TRBJ2-7 13 TRBV27 ASSHPGRGLNEQY
TRBD2 TRBJ2-7 14 TRBV5-1 ASSPGTSGSLHEQY
TRBD1 TRBJ1-2 13 TRBV18 ASSPEGTGNYGYT
TRBD1 TRBJ2-5 13 TRBV6-5 ASSYGTGYQETQY
TRBD2 TRBJ2-3 15 TRBV7-2 ASSPDLGGGVRDTQY
- TRBJ1-2 10 TRBV6-5 ASSYPGYGYT
TRBD1 TRBJ1-2 12 TRBV6-1 ASIPGQLSVGYT
TRBD2 TRBJ2-1 14 TRBV5-4 ASKDRAGGPGNEQF
- TRBJ2-3 11 TRBV27 ASGSSGTDTQY
- TRBJ1-2 11 TRBV5-1 ASSQTGDGGYT
TRBD1 TRBJ2-2 14 TRBV5-1 ASSFWTGANTGELF
- TRBJ2-3 11 TRBV25-1 ASSELNEQFLY
TRBD1 TRBJ1-4 14 TRBV15 ATSRGDRAANEKLF
- TRBJ2-1 14 TRBV7-9 ASSPKFEGLVNEQF
TRBD1 TRBJ1-6 13 TRBV30 ASTGSSSYNSPLH
- TRBJ2-1 12 TRBV28 ATQGGISYNEQF
TRBD1 TRBJ1-1 11 TRBV10-3 AVHRGLNTEAF
TRBD1 TRBJ1-3 16 TRBV18 ASSPLGTGVLSGNTIY
- TRBJ2-7 12 TRBV7-2 ASSPRGGLNEQY
TRBD1 TRBJ1-1 15 TRBV7-9 ASSLATGGRGNTEAF
TRBD1 TRBJ1-1 16 TRBV18 ASSPRLGTGAEGTEAF
- TRBJ2-7 12 TRBV28 ASSSTGTSTEQY
- TRBJ1-2 12 TRBV18 ASSPTGLLGGYT
- TRBJ2-7 13 TRBV23-1 ASSPPGDHGYEQY
TRBD2 TRBJ2-2 12 TRBV13 ASSPAGGTGELF
- TRBJ2-1 10 TRBV19 ASTGDYNEQF
TRBD1 TRBJ2-1 10 TRBV5-1 ASRPDRDSSF
- TRBJ2-4 13 TRBV6-1 ASSESGTRENIQY
- TRBJ1-2 11 TRBV6-6 ASSPRGLYGYT
- TRBJ2-7 11 TRBV6-1 ASSERRDYEQY
TRBD1 TRBJ2-5 11 TRBV6-6 ASTPGQGETQY
TRBD2 TRBJ2-3 16 TRBV9 ASSVDGGSGRVADTQY
- TRBJ1-2 13 TRBV25-1 ASRPAWGRGYGYT
- TRBJ1-3 14 TRBV5-8 ASSLASDFSGNTIY
- TRBJ2-7 11 TRBV11-3 ASSRDFSAEQY
TRBD1 TRBJ2-7 12 TRBV7-2 ASSSRTGVYEQY
- TRBJ2-1 11 TRBV6-1 ASRQVSYNEQF
TRBD2 TRBJ2-1 14 TRBV7-2 ASSLGGGPYYNEQF
TRBD1 TRBJ2-7 13 TRBV28 ASCEEGQGKSEQY